The 30 T cell receptor beta chains below were found in one sample sequenced in a study of T cells in women clearing cervical HPV infection. Clones were read by immunoSEQ multiplex PCR, and TCRdb kept only the in-frame ones, dropping some. The table lists about 36,000 clones. The sample was blood buffy coat. Source of these receptors: a woman aged 18 to 75 with a cervical HPV16 infection that either progressed to CIN3+ or cleared (not recorded which).

Comment on this clone: The read is 3 residues too short to cover the CDR3 end, so that end is filled in from the germline J gene. The V gene is TRBV6-2 or TRBV6-3, the J gene TRBJ2-1; D is possibly TRBD2 (5 bases). Trimming left V 8 bases short and J 8 bases short, with 22 bases between. In germline, CDR1 is MNHEY, CDR2 SVGEGT. CDR3 size: 15 residues. Incomplete CDR3 DNA: TGTGCCAGCCGGGCGGGCGCCGTTTATTGGCATGAG. This translates into CASRAGAVYWHE. In full, the CDR3 is CASRAGAVYWHEQFF.

On this clone: The read finishes 3 residues shy of the CDR3 end, and the germline J gene is used to complete it. This chain uses TRBV5-1 with TRBJ1-1, with 8 bases that match TRBD1. The trim removed 4 bases at V and 5 bases at J, leaving 7 bases unmatched. CDR3 size: 14 residues. Germline V lookup: CDR1 SGHRS, CDR2 YFSETQ. CDR3 residues: CASSPGTGETEAFF. The part of the CDR3 DNA that was read is TGCGCCAGCAGCCCTGGGACAGGAGAGACTGAA. Based on the CDR3 plus reference TRBV5-1 and TRBJ1-1, the full variable domain is KAGVTQTPRYLIKTRGQQVTLSCSPISGHRSVSWYQQTPGQGLQFLFEYFSETQRNKGNFPGRFSGRQFSNSRSEMNVSTLELGDSALYLCASSPGTGETEAFFGQGTRLTVV.

As to this clone: The read ends 3 residues before the CDR3 terminus; that terminus is restored from the germline J gene. This chain links TRBV20-1 with TRBJ2-7, with D possibly matching TRBD1 (7 bases). The CDR3 extends over 15 amino acids. From germline, CDR1 is DFQATT and CDR2 SNEGSKA (reference sequence). Trimming stripped 3 bases from V and 3 bases from J, with 18 bases between. This CDR3 is CSAREGAGPLYEQYF. CDR3 DNA (partial): TGCAGTGCTAGGGAGGGGGCAGGTCCCCTCTACGAG.

In regard to this clone: The read ends 3 residues before the CDR3 terminus; that terminus is restored from the germline J gene. The chain couples TRBV6-1 to TRBJ2-1; D is unclear. The ends were cut back, 2 bases at V and 1 base at J, with 18 bases in the middle. CDR1 MNHNS and CDR2 SASEGT come from the germline V gene. The CDR3 covers 18 residues. The DNA read from the CDR3 is TGTGCCAGCAGTGAAAAGCTAACGGCGATAGCTTCCTACAATGAG. Its translation: CASSEKLTAIASYNE. The complete CDR3 reads CASSEKLTAIASYNEQFF.

Notes on this clone: The CDR3 extends 3 residues past the end of the read, so its final part is completed from the germline J gene. V is TRBV6-2 or TRBV6-3 and J is TRBJ2-7, with 10 bases lining up with TRBD2. CDR3 length: 14 residues. Germline values: CDR1 MNHEY, CDR2 SVGEGT. The V segment lost 5 bases and the J segment 3 bases; nucleotides outside the gene matches: 4. The CDR3 DNA, read in part, is TGTGCCAGCAGTCTAGCGGGAGTTGTCTACGAG. Translating it yields CASSLAGVVYE. The entire CDR3 is CASSLAGVVYEQYF.

As concerns this clone: The junction does not match germline at one end; this may be a read error. The sequenced fragment ends 3 residues before the CDR3 boundary, so the rest is inferred from the germline J gene. V is TRBV15 and J is TRBJ2-6; TRBD2 agrees at 7 bases. Germline V gene data show CDR1 as LNHNV and CDR2 as YYDKDF (reference sequence). This CDR3 comprises 14 residues. CDR3 bases read: TGTGCCACCAGCAGAGATCGGGGGGTCAACGTC. Its protein product is CATSRDRGVNV. The complete CDR3 protein is CATSRDRGVNVLTF.

About this clone: Read data end 3 residues before the CDR3 end; the end is taken from the germline J gene. This chain joins TRBV18 and TRBJ2-5; the D gene is possibly TRBD2 (5 bases). The V and J ends lost 5 bases and 2 bases respectively, with 12 bases between them. This CDR3 comprises 14 residues. Germline CDR1 KGHSH, CDR2 LQKENI. The sequenced part of the CDR3 DNA is TGTGCCAGCTCATCGCCTCCGGGGCAAGAGACC. As protein: CASSSPPGQET. The CDR3 in its entirety is CASSSPPGQETQYF.

Turning to this clone: The read halts 3 residues ahead of the CDR3 end, with the missing end drawn from the germline J gene. The chain couples TRBV2 to TRBJ2-3; 13 nucleotides agree with TRBD2. V was clipped by 6 bases and J by 4 bases; unmatched bases: 10. The CDR3 runs 17 residues. Germline-derived CDR1 and CDR2 are SNHLY and FYNNEI. The CDR3 region is CASRVSGLAGVADTQYF. CDR3 DNA, as far as it was read: TGTGCCAGCAGGGTCTCCGGACTAGCGGGAGTGGCAGATACG.

Turning to this clone: The read is 3 residues too short to cover the CDR3 end, so that end is filled in from the germline J gene. The chain employs TRBV29-1 and TRBJ1-1, with D possibly matching TRBD1 (5 bases). Germline V gives CDR1 SQVTM, CDR2 ANQGSEA. The CDR3 has 13 amino acids. V lost 6 bases to trimming and J lost 1 base, with 12 bases between them. The CDR3 here is CSVAGLSNTEAFF. CDR3 DNA (partial): TGCAGCGTGGCGGGACTGTCGAACACTGAA.

To note about this clone: The CDR3 end falls 3 residues outside the read, so it is completed with the germline J gene. V usage is TRBV14 and J usage is TRBJ2-7; the match to TRBD1 covers 7 bases. Germline V gives CDR1 SGHDN, CDR2 FVKESK. CDR3 length: 15 amino acids. V lost 2 bases to trimming and J lost 0 bases; unmatched junction nucleotides: 4. CDR3 residues: CASSQQGQSSYEQYF. The sequenced part of the CDR3 DNA is TGTGCCAGCAGCCAACAGGGACAGAGCTCCTACGAG.

Notes on this clone: The CDR3 is cut off 3 residues early in the read; its end comes from the germline J gene. This sequence joins TRBV6-2 or TRBV6-3 and TRBJ1-5; D unclear. This CDR3 has 14 residues. Per the germline V gene, CDR1 is MNHEY and CDR2 is SVGEGT. The V end was cut by 2 bases, the J end by 2 bases, with 7 bases between. The sequenced CDR3 bases are TGTGCCAGCAGTTACGTGTCAGGCAATCAGCCC. Translation gives CASSYVSGNQP. The entire CDR3 reads CASSYVSGNQPQHF.

This CDR3 is CASSYSILYDYTF. The CDR3 bases that were read are TGTGCCAGTAGTTACAGTATTCTCTACGAC. This sequence joins TRBV19 and TRBJ1-2, with D unresolved. The read gets to within 3 residues of the CDR3 end, and the germline J gene fills in the rest. The CDR3 has 13 amino acids. The germline CDR1 and CDR2 sequences are LNHDA and SQIVND (reference sequence).

On this clone itself: Read sequence stops 3 residues before the CDR3 end, and the germline J gene provides the missing end. The chain has TRBV4-1 and TRBJ2-3; TRBD2 matches at 11 bases. The J segment lost 3 bases and the V segment lost 3 bases, leaving 5 bases of the junction unmatched. CDR1 MGHRA and CDR2 YSYEKL come from the germline V gene. CDR3 length equals 16 residues. CDR3 amino acids: CASSHSGRALTDTQYF. The part of the CDR3 DNA that was read is TGCGCCAGCAGCCATAGCGGGAGGGCCCTGACAGATACG.

A word on this clone: The read terminates 3 residues before the CDR3 end, so the remaining end is supplied by the germline J gene. The chain uses TRBV10-3 and TRBJ1-5; perhaps TRBD1 as D (6 bases). The CDR3 consists of 13 residues. Germline V gene data show CDR1 as ENHRY and CDR2 as SYGVKD. V was trimmed by 7 bases and J by 7 bases, leaving 14 bases between them. The CDR3 reads CAINREGGQPQHF. The sequenced CDR3 bases are TGTGCCATCAACAGGGAAGGAGGCCAGCCC.

Notes on this clone: With the read ending 3 residues before the CDR3 end, the germline J gene is used to fill in that end. The rearrangement joins TRBV19 to TRBJ1-2; possible D gene TRBD1, 5 bases. The CDR3 has 13 residues. Germline lookup yields CDR1 LNHDA and CDR2 SQIVND (reference sequence). CDR3 amino acids: CASSYTGTYDYTF. The CDR3 bases that were read are TGTGCCAGTAGTTACACAGGAACCTACGAC.

Worth noting for this clone: The read halts 3 residues ahead of the CDR3 end, with the missing end drawn from the germline J gene. The rearrangement uses TRBV6-2 or TRBV6-3 and TRBJ1-3; possibly TRBD1 for D (6 bases). The CDR3 totals 17 residues. Germline-derived CDR1 and CDR2 are MNHEY and SVGEGT. Trimming left V 3 bases short and J 0 bases short, with 15 bases between. The DNA read from the CDR3 is TGTGCCAGCAGTTATTCGTCTGAGGGGGACTCTGGAAACACC. Amino acids: CASSYSSEGDSGNT. Given in full, the CDR3 is CASSYSSEGDSGNTIYF.

With respect to this clone: The read halts 3 residues ahead of the CDR3 end, with the missing end drawn from the germline J gene. The V gene is TRBV10-3, the J gene TRBJ1-3; D gene unclear. Germline CDR1 reads ENHRY; CDR2 reads SYGVKD. The CDR3 consists of 13 residues. Trimming removed 11 bases at V and 0 bases at J, with 11 bases between. Partial CDR3 DNA: TGTGCCGCGGGCGGTAGCTCTGGAAACACC. It yields the protein CAAGGSSGNT. The CDR3 reads in full as CAAGGSSGNTIYF.

Worth noting for this clone: The sequence runs out 3 residues before the end of the CDR3; the remainder is reconstructed from the germline J gene. The chain uses TRBV19 and TRBJ2-7; maybe TRBD1 (6 bases). From germline, CDR1 is LNHDA and CDR2 SQIVND (reference sequence). V dropped 5 bases and J dropped 5 bases, with 13 bases sitting between them. This CDR3 region has 13 residues. CDR3: CASSLGPGDEQYF. The sequenced part of the CDR3 DNA is TGTGCCAGTAGTTTAGGGCCAGGGGACGAG.

As regards this clone: The read terminates 3 residues ahead of where the CDR3 ends, so the germline J gene completes it. This sequence joins TRBV7-9 and TRBJ1-3, with TRBD1 identical over 9 bases. Germline V gives CDR1 SEHNR, CDR2 FQNEAQ (reference sequence). The J segment lost 7 bases and the V segment lost 4 bases, leaving 2 bases of the junction unmatched. The CDR3 is made up of 13 amino acids. The CDR3 loop reads CASSSQGANTIYF. The DNA read from the CDR3 is TGTGCCAGCAGCTCACAGGGGGCGAACACC.

Turning to this clone: The CDR3 extends 3 residues past the end of the read, so its final part is completed from the germline J gene. This sample includes further DNA sequences coding for the same CDR3. J is TRBJ1-1 and V is TRBV7-9; D call uncertain. This CDR3 has 14 amino acids. Germline V gene sequence: CDR1 SEHNR, CDR2 FQNEAQ (reference sequence). The CDR3 bases that were read are TGTGCCAGCAGCTTTACGAAGGGCCAAGAGACC. Translating gives CASSFTKGQET. From start to end, the CDR3 is CASSFTKGQETAFF. Combining the CDR3 with reference TRBV7-9 and TRBJ1-1 gives the whole variable domain DTGVSQNPRHKITKRGQNVTFRCDPISEHNRLYWYRQTLGQGPEFLTYFQNEAQLEKSRLLSDRFSAERPKGSFSTLEIQRTEQGDSAMYLCASSFTKGQETAFFGQGTRLTVV.

This CDR3 reads CASSLRSDTQYF. The covered CDR3 bases are TGTGCCAGCAGCCTAAGATCAGATACG. The chain couples TRBV11-3 to TRBJ2-3; D not resolved. The sequence runs out 3 residues before the end of the CDR3; the remainder is reconstructed from the germline J gene. Between the trimmed V and J ends, which lost 5 bases and 4 bases, there was a span of 7 bases. The CDR3 contains 12 residues. Per the germline V gene, CDR1 is SGHNT and CDR2 is YENEEA.

Worth noting for this clone: Coverage ceases 3 residues before the CDR3 finishes, and the germline J gene fills in the end. The rearrangement joins TRBV19 to TRBJ2-5; D is uncertain. Per the germline V gene, CDR1 is LNHDA and CDR2 is SQIVND (reference sequence). The CDR3 has 13 residues. V was pared by 1 base and J by 3 bases, with 6 bases between. The sequenced part of the CDR3 DNA is TGTGCCAGTAGTATAGCGGCGGAAGAGACC. Encoded protein: CASSIAAEET. The CDR3, in full, reads CASSIAAEETQYF.

Regarding this clone: The read ends 3 residues early relative to the CDR3; the germline J gene fills the gap. The chain carries TRBV6-2 or TRBV6-3 and TRBJ2-3, with 8 bases identical to TRBD2. CDR1 and CDR2 (germline): MNHEY, SVGEGT. CDR3 length equals 15 residues. The V and J ends lost 6 bases and 4 bases, in that order; junction bases with no gene match: 9. The CDR3 protein is CASSNGGASADTQYF. CDR3 DNA (partial): TGTGCCAGCAGCAACGGGGGGGCGAGCGCAGATACG.

About this clone: The CDR3 end is not reached by the read, which stops 3 residues before it; the germline J gene fills it in. This rearrangement joins TRBV5-1 to TRBJ2-7; the D gene is possibly TRBD2 (6 bases). This CDR3 contains 14 residues. V was cut by 1 base and J by 2 bases, with 10 bases left in between. Germline loops: CDR1 SGHRS, CDR2 YFSETQ. The DNA read from the CDR3 is TGCGCCAGCAGCTTGCGGGGGAAACCCTACGAG. This sequence encodes CASSLRGKPYE. The entire CDR3 protein is CASSLRGKPYEQYF.

Details on this clone: The sequenced fragment ends 3 residues before the CDR3 boundary, so the rest is inferred from the germline J gene. The chain has TRBV19 and TRBJ1-5; 9 bases are shared with TRBD1. Germline V gene data show CDR1 as LNHDA and CDR2 as SQIVND (reference sequence). The CDR3 has 15 residues. Trimming at V came to 5 bases and at J to 5 bases, leaving 7 bases not matched to a gene. Incomplete CDR3 DNA: TGTGCCAGTAGTGCCGACAGGGGGAGGCATCAGCCC. This encodes CASSADRGRHQP. The full CDR3 protein reads CASSADRGRHQPQHF.

CDR3 loop: CASTPWGDRGGNEQFF. The sequenced CDR3 bases are TGTGCCAGTACCCCCTGGGGGGACAGGGGGGGGAATGAG. The chain employs TRBV19 and TRBJ2-1, with TRBD1 matching over 11 bases. The read comes to an end 3 residues before the CDR3 does, leaving the germline J gene to fill in the end. The CDR3 is made up of 16 amino acids. Germline-derived CDR1 and CDR2 are LNHDA and SQIVND (reference sequence). V lost 7 bases and J lost 7; bases outside the gene matches: 12.

With regard to this clone: The CDR3 end lies 3 residues beyond the end of the read and is filled in from the germline J gene. This chain joins TRBV29-1 and TRBJ2-3; D may be TRBD2 (5 bases). Trimming left V 2 bases short and J 0 bases short, with 12 bases between. CDR3 length: 15 amino acids. Germline assignment: CDR1 SQVTM and CDR2 ANQGSEA. The DNA read from the CDR3 is TGCAGCGTTGAATGGAACGGGGATAGCACAGATACG. Its protein is CSVEWNGDSTDT. The whole CDR3 sequence is CSVEWNGDSTDTQYF.

This chain's CDR3 is CASSLGNRGYDYTF. The DNA read from the CDR3 is TGTGCCAGCAGCTTAGGTAACAGGGGCTACGAC. This rearrangement joins TRBV7-9 to TRBJ1-2; TRBD1 agrees at 7 bases. Read coverage stops 3 residues before the CDR3 terminus; the germline J gene supplies the remainder. CDR1 is SEHNR, CDR2 FQNEAQ, per germline (reference sequence). The CDR3 length is 14 residues.

Turning to this clone: Relative to the germline gene, one junction end is altered; a read error may explain this. Read sequence stops 3 residues before the CDR3 end, and the germline J gene provides the missing end. This chain links TRBV19 with TRBJ2-3; perhaps TRBD2 as D (5 bases). The CDR3 runs 15 residues. The germline CDR1 and CDR2 sequences are LNHDA and SQIVND (reference sequence). CDR3 DNA (partial): TGTGTCAGTACCCCAAACGGCGGGAGCACAGATACG. Translation gives CVSTPNGGSTDT. The whole CDR3 is CVSTPNGGSTDTQYF.

Details on this clone: The read terminates 3 residues ahead of where the CDR3 ends, so the germline J gene completes it. The chain is built from TRBV9 and TRBJ2-3, with D maybe TRBD2 (6 bases). V lost 3 bases, J lost 2 bases, and 13 bases lay in between. The CDR3 spans 15 residues. Germline V gives CDR1 SGDLS, CDR2 YYNGEE. CDR3 protein: CASSGMGLHTDTQYF. Partial CDR3 DNA: TGTGCCAGCAGCGGAATGGGACTTCACACAGATACG.